What follows are 28 T cell receptor beta chains derived from one specimen sequenced in a study of OX40 agonist ivuxolimab in advanced cancers. Assay used: immunoSEQ multiplex PCR; TCRdb lists only in-frame clones, some missing. The table has more than 35,000 clones, roughly 80% seen once. Material: CD4+ or CD8+ T cells sorted from blood, obtained in a trial of the OX40 agonist ivuxolimab. The source is an adult with an advanced solid tumor such as melanoma, head and neck, liver or kidney cancer.

This chain connects TRBV4-2 to TRBJ1-2; no clear D gene. The CDR3 totals 15 residues. The germline CDR1 and CDR2 sequences are LGHNA and YNFKEQ. Trimming took 0 bases from V and 0 from J, leaving 8 bases between them. The CDR3 coding sequence is TGTGCCAGCAGCCAAGATGTGAACCCTAACTATGGCTACACCTTC. It codes for CASSQDVNPNYGYTF.

The chain carries TRBV4-3 and TRBJ2-1; TRBD1 matches at 10 bases. Trimming at V came to 4 bases and at J to 4 bases, leaving 13 bases not matched to a gene. Germline assignment: CDR1 LGHNA and CDR2 YSLEER. The CDR3 extends over 18 amino acids. DNA for the CDR3: TGCGCCAGCAGCCGCGTGATCACCGGGACAGGGGTTTACAATGAGCAGTTCTTC. Translated, it gives CASSRVITGTGVYNEQFF.

The chain couples TRBV13 to TRBJ2-3; the D gene is possibly TRBD2 (5 bases). Germline V gene data show CDR1 as PRHDT and CDR2 as FYEKMQ (reference sequence). The CDR3 loop spans 16 amino acids. V was shortened by 5 bases and J by 6 bases, with 21 bases between the two germline ends. The CDR3 nucleotides read TGTGCCAGCAGCCCTAGGGCGGGTACCTCCTGGGATACGCAGTATTTT. Translation gives CASSPRAGTSWDTQYF.

This clone was seen only once. The V and J genes are TRBV7-6 and TRBJ2-7; 7 bases line up with TRBD1. The germline V gene has CDR1 SGHVS and CDR2 FNYEAQ. This CDR3 is built from 12 residues. After removal of 4 bases from V and 6 bases from J, the junction contained 3 bases not matched to a gene. The CDR3 DNA is TGTGCCAGCAGCTCCTACAGGGGCGAGCAGTACTTC. This gives the protein CASSSYRGEQYF.

The V call is TRBV29-1, the J call TRBJ2-5; D tentatively reads TRBD1 or TRBD2 (5 bases each). Germline CDR1 is SQVTM and CDR2 is ANQGSEA. Between the trimmed V and J ends, which lost 6 bases and 4 bases, there was a span of 15 bases. The CDR3 runs 13 residues. CDR3 DNA: TGCAGCGTAGGCCCGGGGCCCGGAGAGACCCAGTACTTC. Amino acids: CSVGPGPGETQYF.

This clone was recorded a few times. J is TRBJ1-1 and V is TRBV9, with 7 bases lining up with TRBD1. From germline, CDR1 is SGDLS and CDR2 YYNGEE. The V and J ends lost 1 base and 5 bases, in that order; junction bases with no gene match: 5. The CDR3 loop spans 14 amino acids. This CDR3 is CASSVNRGRTEAFF. CDR3 coding DNA: TGTGCCAGCAGCGTAAACAGGGGAAGGACTGAAGCTTTCTTT.

The J gene is TRBJ1-5, the V gene TRBV6-1; D uncertain. Trimming shortened V by 1 base and J by 4 bases, and 8 bases separated the two germline ends. This CDR3 has 14 amino acids. The V gene's germline CDR1 is MNHNS and CDR2 SASEGT. CDR3 sequence reads: CASSEGYPNQPQHF. CDR3 bases: TGTGCCAGCAGTGAAGGATACCCTAATCAGCCCCAGCATTTT.

CDR3 sequence reads: CASSPPGGANEQFF. CDR3 nucleotide sequence: TGTGCCAGCTCACCACCCGGAGGGGCCAATGAGCAGTTCTTC. This chain joins TRBV18 and TRBJ2-1, with D perhaps TRBD2 (6 bases). Germline assignment: CDR1 KGHSH and CDR2 LQKENI. The CDR3 runs 14 residues. The V and J ends lost 0 bases and 6 bases respectively, with 9 bases between them.

This CDR3 is CATYETGGPYNEQFF. Written as DNA, the CDR3 is TGTGCCACGTACGAGACAGGGGGCCCCTACAATGAGCAGTTCTTC. The chain is built from TRBV6-4 and TRBJ2-1; 10 bases line up with TRBD1. This CDR3 contains 15 residues. Germline CDR1 is MRHNA and CDR2 is SNTAGT. V shed 10 bases, J shed 2 bases, and the junction held 8 bases outside the gene matches.

The J gene is TRBJ2-7, the V gene TRBV5-1, with a possible D match to TRBD2 (6 bases). Germline V lookup: CDR1 SGHRS, CDR2 YFSETQ. V was shortened by 4 bases and J by 2 bases, with 19 bases between the two germline ends. This CDR3 is built from 16 residues. The CDR3 DNA is TGCGCCAGCAGCCGACCCATAGCGGAAAGTACCTACGAGCAGTACTTC. Translating it yields CASSRPIAESTYEQYF.

The chain couples TRBV5-5 to TRBJ2-7; 8 positions agree with TRBD1. Germline CDR1 is SGHKS and CDR2 is YYEKEE (reference sequence). V shed 2 bases and J 6 bases; nucleotides not matched to a gene: 1. This CDR3 region has 12 residues. CDR3 region: CASSFTGGEQYF. CDR3 nucleotides: TGTGCCAGCAGCTTCACAGGGGGCGAGCAGTACTTC.

The CDR3 DNA sequence: TGCGCCAGCAGCCTCCGGGATGAGCAGTTCTTC. Translated, it gives CASSLRDEQFF. The chain is built from TRBV4-1 and TRBJ2-1; no reliable D call. V was pared by 4 bases and J by 8 bases, with 6 bases between. This CDR3 contains 11 residues. The germline gives CDR1 MGHRA, CDR2 YSYEKL.

This chain joins TRBV4-1 and TRBJ2-1; D may be TRBD2 (6 bases). This CDR3 contains 18 residues. Germline CDR1 MGHRA, CDR2 YSYEKL. The V gene lost 3 bases and the J gene lost 3 bases, with 21 bases spanning the gap. This chain's CDR3 is CASSHPSPGGAVYNEQFF. CDR3 nucleotides: TGCGCCAGCAGCCATCCTTCCCCTGGCGGGGCCGTCTACAATGAGCAGTTCTTC.

The CDR3 is CASSYNDAGFEAFF. For the CDR3, the DNA is TGTGCCAGCAGCTACAACGACGCGGGCTTCGAAGCTTTCTTT. The chain uses TRBV5-6 and TRBJ1-1, with D unclear. Germline V gene lookup returns CDR1 SGHDT and CDR2 YYEEEE. V shed 3 bases and J shed 8 bases, with 17 bases lying between them. This CDR3 spans 14 amino acids.

As for this clone: Germline and junction disagree at one end, which may indicate a read error. The chain uses TRBV6-1 and TRBJ1-4, with 12 bases lining up with TRBD1. Per germline, CDR1 MNHNS and CDR2 SASEGT. This CDR3 is built from 18 residues. The CDR3 DNA is TGTGCCAGCAGCGAAGCAGGGACAGGGGGCGCGGTAGATGAAAAACTGTTTTTT. It is translated as CASSEAGTGGAVDEKLFF.

The CDR3 sequence: CASSPEGGPVTDTQYF. CDR3 nucleotide sequence: TGTGCCAGCAGTCCCGAGGGGGGCCCAGTCACAGATACGCAGTATTTT. This chain joins TRBV6-6 and TRBJ2-3; tentatively, D is TRBD1 or TRBD2 (6 bases each). Trimming shortened V by 5 bases and J by 2 bases, and 17 bases separated the two germline ends. Looked up from germline, CDR1 is MNHNY and CDR2 is SVGAGI (reference sequence). The length of the CDR3 is 16 residues.

The chain couples TRBV7-2 to TRBJ2-3, with 15 positions matching TRBD2. This CDR3 has 17 amino acids. In germline, CDR1 is SGHTA, CDR2 FQGNSA. V shed 5 bases and J 3 bases; nucleotides not matched to a gene: 6. The CDR3 is CASSRGLAGGVTDTQYF. The CDR3 DNA sequence: TGTGCCAGCAGCCGCGGACTAGCGGGAGGGGTAACAGATACGCAGTATTTT.

In its sample, this clone is medium-sized. Written as DNA, the CDR3 is TGTGCCACCAGCCGGACTAACAGGGGATTCTATGGCTACACCTTC. Protein: CATSRTNRGFYGYTF. The chain combines TRBV15 with TRBJ1-2; 7 bases are shared with TRBD1. The junction had 10 bases not matched to a gene; V was cut back by 5 bases and J by 4 bases. CDR3 length equals 15 residues. Per germline, CDR1 LNHNV and CDR2 YYDKDF (reference sequence).

This clone was detected only a few times. The chain links TRBV7-3 to TRBJ2-1; D may correspond to TRBD1 or TRBD2 (5 bases each). Trimming left V 1 base short and J 2 bases short, with 12 bases between. The CDR3 totals 16 residues. CDR1 and CDR2 from the germline V gene are SGHTA and FQGTGA. CDR3 in DNA: TGTGCCAGCAGCTTAAGTGGTTGGGGGACCTACAATGAGCAGTTCTTC. It specifies CASSLSGWGTYNEQFF.

The gene calls are TRBV7-9 and TRBJ1-1; D not resolved. V lost 10 bases, J lost 5 bases, and 20 bases lay in between. Germline CDR1 reads SEHNR; CDR2 reads FQNEAQ (reference sequence). The CDR3 runs to 14 residues. The CDR3 region has the DNA TGTGCCACCGTCCCTCCGGACTCGGGGACTGAAGCTTTCTTT. This sequence encodes CATVPPDSGTEAFF.

The rearrangement joins TRBV5-6 to TRBJ2-7; 9 bases are shared with TRBD1. V trimming: 5 bases; J trimming: 1 base; junction bases outside the gene matches: 4. The length of the CDR3 is 14 residues. Germline V gene data show CDR1 as SGHDT and CDR2 as YYEEEE. This chain's CDR3 is CASRGTGRSYEQYF. The CDR3 bases are TGTGCCAGCAGAGGGACAGGGCGATCCTACGAGCAGTACTTC.

The chain couples TRBV2 to TRBJ1-6; D may be TRBD1 (5 bases). V lost 2 bases and J lost 0, with 8 bases in between. The germline CDR1 and CDR2 sequences are SNHLY and FYNNEI. The CDR3 length is 16 residues. This CDR3 reads CASSEWGSSYNSPLHF. In nucleotides, the CDR3 is TGTGCCAGCAGTGAATGGGGGAGCTCCTATAATTCACCCCTCCACTTT.

The V gene is TRBV7-9, the J gene TRBJ2-5; 9 positions match TRBD2. CDR3 length: 17 residues. After removal of 8 bases from V and 3 bases from J, the junction contained 16 bases not matched to a gene. Germline V lookup: CDR1 SEHNR, CDR2 FQNEAQ (reference sequence). DNA for the CDR3: TGTGCCAGCGGTCTACTAGCGGGCCAACCTACTGAAGAGACCCAGTACTTC. Protein sequence: CASGLLAGQPTEETQYF.

This clone appeared once. The chain joins TRBV6-5 to TRBJ1-6; D call uncertain. This CDR3 has 13 residues. Germline values: CDR1 MNHEY, CDR2 SVGAGI. Trimming took off 6 bases at V and 6 bases at J, with 9 bases between the two ends. The CDR3 loop reads CASRVGGNSPLHF. The DNA of the CDR3 is TGTGCCAGCAGGGTCGGTGGTAATTCACCCCTCCACTTT.

This clone was counted a single time. The J gene is TRBJ2-7, the V gene TRBV5-6; 9 nucleotides agree with TRBD1. The CDR3 totals 14 residues. In germline, CDR1 is SGHDT, CDR2 YYEEEE. Trimming cost V 3 bases and J 0 bases; bases outside gene matches: 1. In DNA, the CDR3 is TGTGCCAGCAGCTGGGGACAGGGCTCCTACGAGCAGTACTTC. Its translation: CASSWGQGSYEQYF.

The chain has TRBV5-6 and TRBJ2-4, with D possibly TRBD2 on 5 matching bases. V was clipped by 0 bases and J by 3 bases, with 7 bases between them. This CDR3 comprises 14 residues. Germline assignment: CDR1 SGHDT and CDR2 YYEEEE. The CDR3 region is CASSLAGSKNIQYF. CDR3 bases: TGTGCCAGCAGCTTGGCGGGGAGCAAAAACATTCAGTACTTC.

CDR3 nucleotide sequence: TGTGCCAGCATAGGCGGGACCCTTAGCTCCTACGAGCAGTACTTC. This codes for CASIGGTLSSYEQYF. The chain employs TRBV2 and TRBJ2-7; tentatively, D is TRBD2 (6 bases). Trimming took off 7 bases at V and 0 bases at J, with 16 bases between the two ends. There are 15 residues in the CDR3. Per germline, CDR1 SNHLY and CDR2 FYNNEI.

Written as DNA, the CDR3 is TGTGCCAGCAGTTTATTAGGACGGTCGAACACCGGGGAGCTGTTTTTT. Translation: CASSLLGRSNTGELFF. This sequence joins TRBV28 and TRBJ2-2; no firm D call. CDR3 length: 16 amino acids. Trimming took off 1 base at V and 0 bases at J, with 9 bases between the two ends. The germline gives CDR1 MDHEN, CDR2 SYDVKM.